Listed below are T cell receptor beta chains from one sample, sequenced in a study of T cell changes during pregnancy in multiple sclerosis. Repertoires were generated with immunoSEQ multiplex PCR, while TCRdb's copy carries only in-frame clones and drops some. The sample carries 15,000 to 20,000 clones, approximately 95% recorded once. The source was peripheral blood, collected in the third trimester of pregnancy. These receptors all stem from a female donor with multiple sclerosis, enrolled in a pregnancy study. Both conserved end residues are part of each CDR3. The order of the fields is D gene, V gene, clone size, J gene, CDR3 protein, CDR3 DNA. The D gene is left open where the match is weak. Size values are once, few and many counts, or a class for expanded clones, and some rows have none.

TRBD2	TRBV9	-	TRBJ2-7	CASSPSGSYSYEQYF	TGTGCCAGCAGCCCTAGCGGGAGCTACTCCTACGAGCAGTACTTC
-	TRBV9	-	TRBJ2-1	CASSPRVLGLANEQFF	TGTGCCAGCAGCCCCCGGGTCCTAGGTTTGGCCAATGAGCAGTTCTTC
TRBD1	TRBV7-8	-	TRBJ1-2	CASEGQDNYGYTF	TGTGCCAGCGAGGGACAGGATAACTATGGCTACACCTTC
-	TRBV30	-	TRBJ1-2	CAWSGTVYGYTF	TGTGCCTGGAGTGGGACTGTCTATGGCTACACCTTC
TRBD1	TRBV18	-	TRBJ2-1	CASSPWTGARNEQFF	TGTGCCAGCTCACCATGGACAGGGGCAAGGAATGAGCAGTTCTTC
-	TRBV2	-	TRBJ2-5	CASSSDRRETQYF	TGTGCCAGCAGTTCTGACAGGCGAGAGACCCAGTACTTC
-	TRBV7-3	-	TRBJ2-3	CASSRSNPQDTQYF	TGTGCCAGCAGCCGTTCTAACCCCCAAGATACGCAGTATTTT
-	TRBV28	once	TRBJ1-5	CASSPIPQVDQPQHF	TGTGCCAGCAGTCCTATTCCCCAGGTTGATCAGCCCCAGCATTTT
-	TRBV20-1	-	TRBJ1-2	CSARTVGYTF	TGCAGTGCTAGGACAGTCGGCTACACCTTC
-	TRBV25-1	-	TRBJ1-2	CASSEEDSYGYTF	TGTGCCAGCAGTGAAGAGGACAGCTATGGCTACACCTTC
-	TRBV11-2	-	TRBJ2-7	CASSSPRQPYEQYF	TGTGCCAGCAGCTCCCCAAGACAACCCTACGAGCAGTACTTC
-	TRBV20-1	-	TRBJ2-7	CSARAGVEQYF	TGCAGTGCTAGAGCAGGGGTTGAGCAGTACTTC
-	TRBV5-4	-	TRBJ2-5	CASSLPRDLTQYF	TGTGCCAGCAGCTTGCCGAGGGATCTAACCCAGTACTTC
-	TRBV7-2	-	TRBJ1-2	CASSPGGWAGDGYTF	TGTGCCAGCAGCCCTGGGGGCTGGGCTGGGGATGGCTACACCTTC